One and the same sample provided the 28 T cell receptor beta chains below, sequenced in a study of T cell responses to AZD1222 COVID-19 vaccine. Repertoires were generated with immunoSEQ multiplex PCR, while TCRdb's copy carries only in-frame clones and drops some. The sample includes tens of thousands of clones, approximately 81% of them seen just once. Sequencing used peripheral blood, obtained on day 0 of AZD1222 vaccination. The source is an adult in good health.

The chain combines TRBV7-2 with TRBJ2-7; 10 nucleotides agree with TRBD1. V lost 5 bases to trimming and J lost 2 bases; unmatched junction nucleotides: 6. The germline CDR1 and CDR2 sequences are SGHTA and FQGNSA. The CDR3 contains 15 residues. CDR3 DNA sequence: TGTGCCAGCAGCCACACCGGGACAGGGGCCTACGAGCAGTACTTC. It encodes CASSHTGTGAYEQYF.

V is TRBV5-4 and J is TRBJ1-1; D gene ambiguous. V was cut by 6 bases and J by 1 base, with 7 bases left in between. Germline-derived CDR1 and CDR2 are SGHNT and YYREEE (reference sequence). CDR3 length: 12 amino acids. In nucleotides, the CDR3 is TGTGCCAGCACCTTAGCGAACACTGAAGCTTTCTTT. It yields the protein CASTLANTEAFF.

The gene calls are TRBV7-9 and TRBJ1-3; D is uncertain. Per germline, CDR1 SEHNR and CDR2 FQNEAQ (reference sequence). V lost 6 bases, J lost 0 bases, and 6 bases lay in between. This CDR3 is 13 amino acids long. The CDR3 DNA reads as TGTGCCAGCAGAGAGGGCTCTGGAAACACCATATATTTT. This translates into CASREGSGNTIYF.

This rearrangement joins TRBV18 to TRBJ1-6; tentative D call: TRBD1 (6 bases). This CDR3 region has 13 residues. Germline lookup yields CDR1 KGHSH and CDR2 LQKENI. Trimming pared 5 bases from V and 4 bases from J, leaving 6 bases between. The CDR3 sequence: CASSGQYNSPLHF. The CDR3 region has the DNA TGTGCCAGCTCAGGACAGTATAATTCACCCCTCCACTTT.

The chain combines TRBV12-3 or TRBV12-4 with TRBJ1-4, with no clear D. This CDR3 has 11 residues. V lost 3 bases and J 6 bases, leaving 2 bases between the germline ends. The CDR3 loop reads CASSFDEKLFF. The CDR3 bases are TGTGCCAGCAGTTTCGATGAAAAACTGTTTTTT.

This sequence joins TRBV6-2 or TRBV6-3 and TRBJ2-1; 9 bases fit TRBD2. Germline values: CDR1 MNHEY, CDR2 SVGEGT. The junction had 8 bases not matched to a gene; V was cut back by 2 bases and J by 6 bases. The CDR3 runs 16 residues. This CDR3 is CASSYMAGGPGNEQFF. In nucleotides, the CDR3 is TGTGCCAGCAGTTACATGGCGGGAGGGCCGGGCAATGAGCAGTTCTTC.

The V and J genes are TRBV18 and TRBJ1-3; D is unresolved. Germline V lookup: CDR1 KGHSH, CDR2 LQKENI. Trimming shortened V by 3 bases and J by 0 bases, and 12 bases separated the two germline ends. This CDR3 is 16 amino acids long. CDR3 region: CASSPWTASSGNTIYF. Written as DNA, the CDR3 is TGTGCCAGCTCACCCTGGACTGCAAGCTCTGGAAACACCATATATTTT.

V gene TRBV6-5 combines with J gene TRBJ2-2; D unclear. V lost 0 bases and J lost 7, with 12 bases in between. Germline CDR1 and CDR2: MNHEY and SVGAGI. The CDR3 runs to 15 residues. The CDR3 spells CASSYSMVGNGELFF. The CDR3 DNA is TGTGCCAGCAGTTACTCGATGGTTGGGAACGGGGAGCTGTTTTTT.

The table lists this clone with a count of one. The chain carries TRBV19 and TRBJ2-1; D unresolved. The germline V gene has CDR1 LNHDA and CDR2 SQIVND (reference sequence). This CDR3 is 14 amino acids long. V was shortened by 0 bases and J by 4 bases, with 7 bases between the two germline ends. CDR3 coding DNA: TGTGCCAGTAGTATAGATCTCGCTTACAATGAGCAGTTCTTC. It translates to CASSIDLAYNEQFF.

The chain uses TRBV21-1 and TRBJ1-2; the table's TRBD1 call for D was not verified on the DNA. TRBV21-1 is shown as a pseudogene. This CDR3 contains 16 residues. The CDR3 DNA is TGTGCCAGCGTCCATCGGGACAGCCCCCTCAGAGGTGGCTACACCTTC. Its protein is CASVHRDSPLRGGYTF.

The chain links TRBV2 to TRBJ1-3; TRBD1 is a possible D gene (6 bases). This CDR3 is built from 15 residues. Germline V gene data show CDR1 as SNHLY and CDR2 as FYNNEI. V was pared by 8 bases and J by 2 bases, with 16 bases between. CDR3 nucleotides: TGTGCCAGCCACGGAGAGGGGGGTGCTGGAAACACCATATATTTT. Protein product: CASHGEGGAGNTIYF.

The rearrangement links TRBV3-1 (or the pseudogene TRBV3-2) to TRBJ1-1; D remains unclear. Trimming removed 3 bases at V and 0 bases at J, with 8 bases between. This CDR3 spans 14 amino acids. CDR1 LGHDT and CDR2 YNNKEL come from the germline V gene (reference sequence). CDR3 nucleotides: TGTGCCAGCAGCCACTGGGCCCTGAACACTGAAGCTTTCTTT. Amino acid sequence: CASSHWALNTEAFF.

The chain joins TRBV6-1 to TRBJ2-7; 9 nucleotides line up with TRBD2. The CDR3 runs 15 residues. Per the germline V gene, CDR1 is MNHNS and CDR2 is SASEGT. The J segment lost 2 bases and the V segment lost 2 bases, leaving 4 bases of the junction unmatched. The CDR3, as DNA: TGTGCCAGCAGTGAACCTAGCGGGGTAGCCTACGAGCAGTACTTC. The encoded protein is CASSEPSGVAYEQYF.

The rearrangement joins TRBV7-2 to TRBJ1-6, with 7 bases that match TRBD1. Per the germline V gene, CDR1 is SGHTA and CDR2 is FQGNSA. The CDR3 spans 15 residues. Losses at the gene ends were 1 base for V and 10 bases for J; bases not matched to a gene: 7. CDR3 amino acids: CASSLDQGVGSPLHF. The DNA for the CDR3 is TGTGCCAGCAGCTTAGATCAGGGGGTCGGGTCACCCCTCCACTTT. The full variable domain, in which reference TRBV7-2 and TRBJ1-6 provide the parts outside the CDR3, is GAGVSQSPSNKVTEKGKDVELRCDPISGHTALYWYRQSLGQGLEFLIYFQGNSAPDKSGLPSDRFSAERTGGSVSTLTIQRTQQEDSAVYLCASSLDQGVGSPLHFGNGTRLTVT.

With regard to this clone: At the DNA level, this CDR3 is encoded by other sequences in the same sample as well. The rearrangement uses TRBV9 and TRBJ1-1, with D possibly being TRBD1 (5 bases). The ends were cut back, 0 bases at V and 1 base at J, with 13 bases in the middle. Germline CDR1 SGDLS, CDR2 YYNGEE. The CDR3 contains 16 residues. The CDR3 loop reads CASSVGGVAQNTEAFF. The CDR3 DNA sequence: TGTGCCAGCAGCGTAGGAGGGGTAGCCCAGAACACTGAAGCTTTCTTT. Complete variable domain (other parts from reference TRBV9 and TRBJ1-1): DSGVTQTPKHLITATGQRVTLRCSPRSGDLSVYWYQQSLDQGLQFLIQYYNGEERAKGNILERFSAQQFPDLHSELNLSSLELGDSALYFCASSVGGVAQNTEAFFGQGTRLTVV.

J is TRBJ2-5 and V is TRBV12-3 or TRBV12-4; tentative D call: TRBD1 (7 bases). The CDR3 extends over 13 amino acids. V lost 2 bases, J lost 4 bases, and 8 bases lay in between. The CDR3 sequence is CASSLQGGETQYF. Written as DNA, the CDR3 is TGTGCCAGCAGTTTACAGGGGGGAGAGACCCAGTACTTC.

The CDR3 nucleotides read TGTGCCAGCGGTCGACAGGCTTCGGGTACGCAGTATTTT. The encoded protein is CASGRQASGTQYF. The rearrangement uses TRBV12-3 or TRBV12-4 and TRBJ2-3; perhaps TRBD1 as D (6 bases). This CDR3 has 13 amino acids. Trimming took 8 bases from V and 8 from J, leaving 17 bases between them.

The V and J genes are TRBV6-6 and TRBJ2-3; no definite D call. The CDR3 runs to 15 residues. The ends were cut back, 7 bases at V and 6 bases at J, with 20 bases in the middle. Germline V gene lookup returns CDR1 MNHNY and CDR2 SVGAGI (reference sequence). The CDR3 coding sequence is TGTGCCAGCAAGGTATCCCAGGCCTATTCGGATACGCAGTATTTT. It is translated as CASKVSQAYSDTQYF.

The rearrangement uses TRBV11-3 and TRBJ1-3, with D unclear. V lost 1 base, J lost 0 bases, and 10 bases lay in between. The CDR3 is made up of 16 amino acids. Germline V lookup: CDR1 SGHNT, CDR2 YENEEA. CDR3 protein: CASSLVVGSSGNTIYF. Here the CDR3 DNA reads TGTGCCAGCAGCTTAGTCGTGGGGAGCTCTGGAAACACCATATATTTT.

The V and J genes are TRBV3-1 (or the pseudogene TRBV3-2) and TRBJ2-3; no clear D gene. This CDR3 is built from 14 residues. CDR1 is LGHDT and CDR2 is YNNKEL in the germline V gene (reference sequence). Trimming removed 5 bases from V and 4 bases from J, with 13 bases in between. Here the CDR3 DNA reads TGTGCCAGCAGCGCTCTGATTAGCTCAGATACGCAGTATTTT. The encoded protein is CASSALISSDTQYF.

The CDR3 reads CASSVVTGARVETQYF. CDR3 in DNA: TGTGCCAGCAGCGTAGTTACGGGAGCAAGGGTAGAGACCCAGTACTTC. This chain links TRBV9 with TRBJ2-5; a weak D match, TRBD2 (6 bases). The ends were cut back, 0 bases at V and 4 bases at J, with 16 bases in the middle. The CDR3 runs 16 residues. Germline V gene sequence: CDR1 SGDLS, CDR2 YYNGEE.

The chain couples TRBV29-1 to TRBJ1-1, with D unresolved. The CDR3 covers 13 residues. V gave up 7 bases and J gave up 5 bases, with 17 bases separating them. Germline lookup yields CDR1 SQVTM and CDR2 ANQGSEA. The CDR3 sequence: CSGWGKLGTEAFF. The CDR3 nucleotides are TGCAGCGGATGGGGAAAGCTTGGGACTGAAGCTTTCTTT.

The V and J genes are TRBV19 and TRBJ1-2, with D possibly being TRBD1 (5 bases). CDR1 and CDR2 from the germline V gene are LNHDA and SQIVND (reference sequence). The CDR3 sequence is 17 residues long. The V and J ends lost 3 bases and 2 bases respectively, with 19 bases between them. DNA of the CDR3: TGTGCCAGTAGTATTCCCTGGCTTTTCGGGGGGAACTATGGCTACACCTTC. Translating it yields CASSIPWLFGGNYGYTF.

CDR3 DNA: TGTGCCAGCAAGTGGCTAGCGGGGGCGAGGGAGACCCAGTACTTC. This encodes CASKWLAGARETQYF. J is TRBJ2-5 and V is TRBV2, with TRBD2 identical over 10 bases. CDR3 length equals 15 residues. J lost 5 bases, V lost 7 bases, and 10 bases had no gene match. Germline V gene lookup returns CDR1 SNHLY and CDR2 FYNNEI.

The chain combines TRBV7-9 with TRBJ1-3; TRBD1 agrees at 7 bases. V lost 1 base, J lost 1 base, and 1 base stayed unmatched. Germline V gene lookup returns CDR1 SEHNR and CDR2 FQNEAQ (reference sequence). The CDR3 sequence is 15 residues long. The CDR3 loop is CASSLGTGSGNTIYF. Here the CDR3 DNA reads TGTGCCAGCAGCTTAGGGACAGGATCTGGAAACACCATATATTTT.

This clone was detected only once. V and J are TRBV18 and TRBJ2-1; D assignment may be TRBD1 or TRBD2 (8 bases each). The ends were cut back, 0 bases at V and 3 bases at J, with 21 bases in the middle. The CDR3 extends over 19 amino acids. The germline V gene encodes CDR1 KGHSH and CDR2 LQKENI. For the CDR3, the DNA is TGTGCCAGCTCACCACCCAATAGCGGGACAGGACCGAACTACAATGAGCAGTTCTTC. Its protein is CASSPPNSGTGPNYNEQFF.

This chain joins TRBV24-1 and TRBJ1-2; no clear D gene. The CDR3 length is 14 residues. V was trimmed by 4 bases and J by 6 bases, leaving 14 bases between them. The germline gives CDR1 KGHDR, CDR2 SFDVKD. In nucleotides, the CDR3 is TGTGCCACCAGTGAACCTAGGACGATCCATGGCTACACCTTC. It specifies CATSEPRTIHGYTF.

This sequence joins TRBV6-1 and TRBJ2-3; D not resolved. The length of the CDR3 is 12 residues. The germline V gene encodes CDR1 MNHNS and CDR2 SASEGT. V lost 3 bases and J 15 bases, leaving 16 bases between the germline ends. CDR3 residues: CASSEKAPTSYF. As DNA, the CDR3 is TGTGCCAGCAGTGAGAAGGCACCCACCTCCTATTTT.